Following are 22 T cell receptor beta chains from one sample sequenced in a study of shared clonotypes between healthy human individuals (dated by TCRdb to the early 2020s). The library was produced with the immunoSEQ multiplex PCR assay. Imported from immuneACCESS, the table was reduced by TCRdb to in-frame sequences with V and J called. These copies leave out some clones; in studies compared against another copy, an unresolved V gene accounts for under half, and the cause of the remainder is not known. The sample yields 600,000 or so clones; approximately 96% were counted once. Clones ranked in the top ten supply around 0.11% of the sample. For the CD8 naive samples, CD45RO-negative cells were positively selected for CCR7, yielding a CD45RA+CCR7+ population from which TemRA cells were excluded. Source material: naive CD8+ T cells sorted from blood. Sample cell subset or site, as interpreted from the label and publication: CD45RA+CCR7+. The receptor source for this set is a woman aged 25 to 45 in good health.

This sequence joins TRBV5-6 and TRBJ2-7; TRBD1 matches 9 bases. V was pared by 3 bases and J by 4 bases, with 11 bases of the junction left unmatched. This CDR3 has 16 residues. The germline CDR1 and CDR2 sequences are SGHDT and YYEEEE. CDR3 in DNA: TGTGCCAGCAGCTACATGACCGGGACAGGGAGGTACGAGCAGTACTTC. This codes for CASSYMTGTGRYEQYF.

The J gene is TRBJ2-5, the V gene TRBV28; tentative D call: TRBD1 (6 bases). CDR1 MDHEN and CDR2 SYDVKM come from the germline V gene. Trimming took 5 bases from V and 3 from J, leaving 22 bases between them. The CDR3 extends over 17 amino acids. For the CDR3, the DNA is TGTGCCAGCAGTCCCCGGGACACCAAGGCGAAAAAAGAGACCCAGTACTTC. This encodes CASSPRDTKAKKETQYF.

The count of this clone is one. The chain couples TRBV28 to TRBJ2-7; 9 nucleotides align to TRBD2. The CDR3 covers 13 residues. Germline V gene sequence: CDR1 MDHEN, CDR2 SYDVKM. The V segment lost 6 bases and the J segment 3 bases; nucleotides outside the gene matches: 3. In DNA form, the CDR3 reads TGTGCCAGCAGGCGGACTAGCGACTACGAGCAGTACTTC. Translated, it gives CASRRTSDYEQYF.

This clone was detected once. The chain links TRBV11-2 to TRBJ2-1; 7 nucleotides match TRBD1. Germline-derived CDR1 and CDR2 are SGHAT and FQNNGV. The CDR3 runs 13 residues. V lost 10 bases, J lost 8 bases, and 11 bases stayed unmatched. The CDR3 reads CAKPDRTWDEQFF. CDR3 bases: TGTGCCAAACCGGACAGGACTTGGGATGAGCAGTTCTTC.

This rearrangement joins TRBV6-6 to TRBJ2-3; D is possibly TRBD1 or TRBD2 (5 bases each). The germline CDR1 and CDR2 sequences are MNHNY and SVGAGI (reference sequence). This CDR3 is built from 14 residues. V shed 2 bases and J shed 1 base, with 7 bases lying between them. The CDR3 bases are TGTGCCAGCAGTTACCGAGGGGGCACAGATACGCAGTATTTT. This sequence encodes CASSYRGGTDTQYF.

The CDR3 loop is CASSLFGLNYGYTF. For the CDR3, the DNA is TGTGCCAGCAGCTTATTTGGGCTTAACTATGGCTACACCTTC. The chain joins TRBV7-8 to TRBJ1-2; unclear D gene. CDR3 length: 14 residues. V was trimmed by 2 bases and J by 1 base, leaving 8 bases between them. The germline CDR1 and CDR2 sequences are SGHVS and FQNEAQ.

The rearrangement uses TRBV9 and TRBJ2-1, with a weak D call TRBD1 (6 bases). The CDR3 length is 16 residues. Trimming took 4 bases from V and 8 from J, leaving 22 bases between them. Germline V lookup: CDR1 SGDLS, CDR2 YYNGEE. DNA of the CDR3: TGTGCCAGCAGCTCCGACCTTTGGGTACAGGGAGATGAGCAGTTCTTC. Its protein product is CASSSDLWVQGDEQFF.

This sequence joins TRBV4-1 and TRBJ2-4; 7 positions match TRBD2. In germline, CDR1 is MGHRA, CDR2 YSYEKL. V was pared by 6 bases and J by 8 bases, with 7 bases of the junction left unmatched. This CDR3 is 13 amino acids long. This CDR3 is CASSLAGEHIQYF. CDR3 nucleotides: TGCGCCAGCAGTCTGGCGGGAGAGCACATTCAGTACTTC.

The CDR3 sequence: CASSHTGTLSYNEQFF. CDR3 DNA sequence: TGCGCCAGCAGCCATACCGGGACACTCTCCTACAATGAGCAGTTCTTC. This sequence joins TRBV4-1 and TRBJ2-1, with D possibly TRBD1 on 6 matching bases. Trimming left V 3 bases short and J 0 bases short, with 12 bases between. Germline CDR1 is MGHRA and CDR2 is YSYEKL. CDR3 length: 16 amino acids.

This chain joins TRBV19 and TRBJ2-3; the D gene is possibly TRBD2 (6 bases). V was trimmed by 3 bases and J by 0 bases, leaving 7 bases between them. The CDR3 is 14 residues long. The germline V gene encodes CDR1 LNHDA and CDR2 SQIVND (reference sequence). In DNA form, the CDR3 reads TGTGCCAGTAGTATCGGGACTAGCACAGATACGCAGTATTTT. Amino acid sequence: CASSIGTSTDTQYF.

This chain connects TRBV19 to TRBJ2-1; 7 nucleotides agree with TRBD2. CDR3 length: 15 residues. In germline, CDR1 is LNHDA, CDR2 SQIVND (reference sequence). Trimming removed 5 bases from V and 8 bases from J; junction bases left unmatched: 12. CDR3 sequence reads: CASSLPSGGRDEQFF. The CDR3 DNA reads TGTGCCAGTAGTCTCCCTTCGGGAGGCCGGGATGAGCAGTTCTTC.

The CDR3 spells CASSLGGGSREQYF. CDR3 bases: TGTGCCAGCAGCTTAGGGGGCGGTTCAAGGGAGCAGTACTTC. The chain employs TRBV13 and TRBJ2-7; D is unresolved. CDR3 length: 14 amino acids. CDR1 and CDR2 (germline): PRHDT, FYEKMQ (reference sequence). V was cut by 0 bases and J by 7 bases, with 13 bases left in between.

This clone was counted a single time. The chain couples TRBV5-6 to TRBJ1-1; 8 nucleotides match TRBD1. The CDR3 is made up of 13 amino acids. CDR1 SGHDT and CDR2 YYEEEE come from the germline V gene. J lost 11 bases, V lost 4 bases, and 10 bases had no gene match. DNA for the CDR3: TGTGCCAGCAGCGGCGACAGGGGTAGTAGGGCTTTCTTT. Its translation is CASSGDRGSRAFF.

The V and J genes are TRBV5-5 and TRBJ1-3; D ambiguous. Looked up from germline, CDR1 is SGHKS and CDR2 is YYEKEE (reference sequence). V lost 1 base and J 0 bases, leaving 11 bases between the germline ends. The CDR3 is made up of 16 amino acids. The CDR3 DNA reads TGTGCCAGCAGCTTGCTCAACTACTACTCTGGAAACACCATATATTTT. Residues: CASSLLNYYSGNTIYF.

V is TRBV4-1 and J is TRBJ2-7; 10 bases match TRBD2. Germline V CDR1 and CDR2: MGHRA, YSYEKL. The CDR3 extends over 15 amino acids. J was trimmed by 3 bases and V by 5 bases; bases with no gene match: 7. The CDR3 reads CASSFSLAGIYEQYF. The CDR3 nucleotides read TGCGCCAGCAGCTTTTCACTAGCGGGAATCTACGAGCAGTACTTC.

The rearrangement uses TRBV7-6 and TRBJ2-3; TRBD2 might be the D (5 bases). Per the germline V gene, CDR1 is SGHVS and CDR2 is FNYEAQ. V shed 7 bases and J shed 4 bases, with 12 bases lying between them. The CDR3 contains 13 residues. The CDR3 nucleotides are TGTGCCAGCACCGCGGGTCACCCAGATACGCAGTATTTT. Amino acids: CASTAGHPDTQYF.

This clone was picked up one time. The V gene is TRBV5-4, the J gene TRBJ1-2; D gene uncertain. Germline V gene sequence: CDR1 SGHNT, CDR2 YYREEE (reference sequence). V shed 0 bases and J shed 4 bases, with 7 bases lying between them. The CDR3 is 13 residues long. The CDR3 DNA reads as TGTGCCAGCAGCTTGGAGGCTAGCTATGGCTACACCTTC. As protein: CASSLEASYGYTF.

The chain links TRBV6-1 to TRBJ2-7; 7 nucleotides line up with TRBD1. Trimming took 0 bases from V and 5 from J; bases not matched to a gene: 7. CDR1 is MNHNS and CDR2 is SASEGT in the germline V gene. The CDR3 extends over 15 amino acids. CDR3 in amino acids: CASSEARTGLHEQYF. The CDR3 coding sequence is TGTGCCAGCAGTGAAGCCCGGACAGGTTTGCACGAGCAGTACTTC.

V usage is TRBV6-5 and J usage is TRBJ1-1, with 7 bases aligning to TRBD1. Germline V gene lookup returns CDR1 MNHEY and CDR2 SVGAGI. The CDR3 runs to 16 residues. J lost 0 bases, V lost 2 bases, and 6 bases had no gene match. The CDR3 DNA follows: TGTGCCAGCAGTTACGACTCGGACAGGCTGAACACTGAAGCTTTCTTT. It codes for CASSYDSDRLNTEAFF.

The J gene is TRBJ2-7, the V gene TRBV11-2; possibly TRBD2 for D (5 bases). V lost 0 bases to trimming and J lost 4 bases, with 16 bases between them. Germline lookup yields CDR1 SGHAT and CDR2 FQNNGV. This CDR3 is built from 16 residues. This chain's CDR3 is CASSLEESSELYEQYF. DNA of the CDR3: TGTGCCAGCAGCTTAGAAGAGAGTAGCGAGTTATACGAGCAGTACTTC. Looking up the rest from reference TRBV11-2 and TRBJ2-7 gives the full variable domain: EAGVAQSPRYKIIEKRQSVAFWCNPISGHATLYWYQQILGQGPKLLIQFQNNGVVDDSQLPKDRFSAERLKGVDSTLKIQPAKLEDSAVYLCASSLEESSELYEQYFGPGTRLTVT.

The V gene is TRBV25-1, the J gene TRBJ2-7; 8 nucleotides align to TRBD2. This CDR3 contains 16 residues. The J segment lost 6 bases and the V segment lost 3 bases, leaving 13 bases of the junction unmatched. CDR1 and CDR2 from the germline V gene are MGHDK and SYGVNS. This CDR3 is CASSDSRHGGVGEQYF. The CDR3 bases are TGTGCCAGCAGTGACTCCCGGCACGGGGGGGTAGGCGAGCAGTACTTC.

V is TRBV30 and J is TRBJ1-4; TRBD1 matches 10 bases. Germline V gene lookup returns CDR1 GTSNPN and CDR2 SVGIG (reference sequence). The CDR3 totals 14 residues. With 2 bases clipped from V and 12 bases from J, the junction kept 9 bases outside the gene matches. This chain's CDR3 is CAWSTGTGASQLFF. The CDR3 nucleotides read TGTGCCTGGAGTACCGGGACAGGGGCCTCCCAACTGTTTTTT.